This entry concerns a single T cell receptor (beta chain). Its antigen is still unknown. TCRdb's copy holds only in-frame clones and misses some; the assay was immunoSEQ multiplex PCR. Here the sample spans about 33,000 clones, roughly 88% being singletons. This sample is drawn from a study of T cells in localized non-small cell lung cancer. Study results and caveats: Measurement of T cell clonality placed uninvolved adjacent lung highest, above the level in tumor.

This sequence was found in a man between 40 and 70 years old with stage I lung adenocarcinoma. Material: peripheral blood, obtained before any cancer treatment.

CDR3 in DNA: TGTGCCAGCAGCGTAGAAGGGGTCTCCCAAGAGACCCAGTACTTC. This sequence encodes CASSVEGVSQETQYF. The chain employs TRBV9 and TRBJ2-5, with D perhaps TRBD1 (5 bases). Trimming took 0 bases from V and 1 from J, leaving 10 bases between them. The CDR3 length is 15 residues. Looked up from germline, CDR1 is SGDLS and CDR2 is YYNGEE.